The T cell receptor (beta chain) under discussion was sequenced for a study of OX40 agonist ivuxolimab in advanced cancers. Study as a whole: Three dose-escalation patients had partial responses: one with hepatocellular carcinoma and two with cutaneous melanoma. Findings of the study overall: The study observed clonal expansion of CD4+ and CD8+ blood T cells by week 6 at 0.1 to 3.0 mg/kg.

Clones were sequenced by immunoSEQ multiplex PCR, and TCRdb holds only the in-frame ones, with some missing. The sample lists 72,000 or so clones, approximately 83% occurring once. Germline lookup yields CDR1 LGHNT and CDR2 FRNRAP. The CDR3 totals 14 residues. Germline trimming cut 5 bases from V and 7 bases from J; bases unmatched to any gene: 2. Notes on this clone: Its antigen is not known.

The sample was CD4+ or CD8+ T cells sorted from blood, taken in a trial of the OX40 agonist ivuxolimab. The chain is built from TRBV12-5 and TRBJ1-6, with 10 nucleotides matching TRBD1. This TCR came from an adult with an advanced solid tumor such as melanoma, head and neck, liver or kidney cancer. CDR3 amino acids: CASGLTGGNSPLHF. CDR3 bases: TGTGCTAGTGGTCTGACAGGGGGCAATTCACCCCTCCACTTT.